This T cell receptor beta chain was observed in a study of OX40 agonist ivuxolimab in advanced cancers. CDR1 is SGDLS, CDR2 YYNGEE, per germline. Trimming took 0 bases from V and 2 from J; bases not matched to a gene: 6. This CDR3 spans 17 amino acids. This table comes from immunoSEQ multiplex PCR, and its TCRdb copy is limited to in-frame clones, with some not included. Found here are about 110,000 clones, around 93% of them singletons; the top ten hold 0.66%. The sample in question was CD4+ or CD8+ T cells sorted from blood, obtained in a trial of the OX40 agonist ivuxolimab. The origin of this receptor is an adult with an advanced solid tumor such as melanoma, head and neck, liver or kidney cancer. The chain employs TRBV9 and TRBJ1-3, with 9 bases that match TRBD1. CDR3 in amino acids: CASSVGDREFAGNTIYF. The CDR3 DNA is TGTGCCAGCAGCGTAGGGGACAGGGAGTTCGCTGGAAACACCATATATTTT.